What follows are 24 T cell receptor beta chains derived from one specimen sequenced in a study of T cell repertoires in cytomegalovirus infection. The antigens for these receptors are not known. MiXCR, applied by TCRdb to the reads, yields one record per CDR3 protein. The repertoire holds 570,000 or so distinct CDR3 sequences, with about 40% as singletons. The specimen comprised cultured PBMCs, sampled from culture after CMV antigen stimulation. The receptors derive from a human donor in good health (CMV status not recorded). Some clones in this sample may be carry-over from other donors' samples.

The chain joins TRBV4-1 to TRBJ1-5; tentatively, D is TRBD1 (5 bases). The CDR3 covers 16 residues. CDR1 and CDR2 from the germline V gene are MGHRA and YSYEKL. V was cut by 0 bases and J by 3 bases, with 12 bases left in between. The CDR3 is CASSQEPGLLNQPQHF. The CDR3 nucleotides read TGCGCCAGCAGCCAAGAGCCGGGACTCCTCAATCAGCCCCAGCATTTT.

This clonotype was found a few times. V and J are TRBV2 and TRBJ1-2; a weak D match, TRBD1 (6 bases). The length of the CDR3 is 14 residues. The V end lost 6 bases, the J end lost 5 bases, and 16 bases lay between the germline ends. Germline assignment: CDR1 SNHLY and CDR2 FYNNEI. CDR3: CASSPGAGTYGYTF. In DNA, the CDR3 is TGTGCCAGCAGCCCAGGGGCAGGAACTTATGGCTACACCTTC.

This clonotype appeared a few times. CDR3 in amino acids: CASSLEGGNNSPLHF. The CDR3 nucleotides are TGTGCCAGCAGCTTAGAGGGGGGAAACAATTCACCCCTCCACTTT. The rearrangement joins TRBV7-9 to TRBJ1-6, with D maybe TRBD1 (6 bases). V was cut by 1 base and J by 7 bases, with 11 bases left in between. The CDR3 loop spans 15 amino acids. CDR1 and CDR2 from the germline V gene are SEHNR and FQNEAQ (reference sequence).

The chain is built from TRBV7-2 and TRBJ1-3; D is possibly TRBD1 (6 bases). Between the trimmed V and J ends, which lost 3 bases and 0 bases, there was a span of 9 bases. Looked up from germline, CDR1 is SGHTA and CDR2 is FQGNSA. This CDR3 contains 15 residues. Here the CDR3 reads CASSLDSHSGNTIYF. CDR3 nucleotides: TGTGCCAGCAGCTTGGACAGTCACTCTGGAAACACCATATATTTT.

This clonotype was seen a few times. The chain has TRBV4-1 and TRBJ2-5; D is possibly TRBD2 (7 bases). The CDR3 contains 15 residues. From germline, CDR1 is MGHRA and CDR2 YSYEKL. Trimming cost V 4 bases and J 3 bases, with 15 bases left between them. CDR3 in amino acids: CASSLRPGGEETQYF. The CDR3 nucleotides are TGCGCCAGCAGCCTCCGCCCGGGGGGCGAAGAGACCCAGTACTTC.

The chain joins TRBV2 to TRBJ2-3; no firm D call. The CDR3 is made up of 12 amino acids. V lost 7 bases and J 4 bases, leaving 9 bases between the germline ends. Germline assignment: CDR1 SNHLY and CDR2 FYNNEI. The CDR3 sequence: CASKGRSDTQYF. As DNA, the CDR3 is TGTGCCAGCAAAGGACGGTCAGATACGCAGTATTTT. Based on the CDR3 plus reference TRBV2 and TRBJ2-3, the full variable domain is EPEVTQTPSHQVTQMGQEVILRCVPISNHLYFYWYRQILGQKVEFLVSFYNNEISEKSEIFDDQFSVERPDGSNFTLKIRSTKLEDSAMYFCASKGRSDTQYFGPGTRLTVL.

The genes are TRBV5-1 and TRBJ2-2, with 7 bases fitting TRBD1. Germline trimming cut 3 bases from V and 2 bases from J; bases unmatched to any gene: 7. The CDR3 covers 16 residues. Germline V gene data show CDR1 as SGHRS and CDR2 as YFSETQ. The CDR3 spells CASSSIGTANTGELFF. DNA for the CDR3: TGCGCCAGCAGCTCTATCGGGACAGCCAACACCGGGGAGCTGTTTTTT. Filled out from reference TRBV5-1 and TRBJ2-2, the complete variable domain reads KAGVTQTPRYLIKTRGQQVTLSCSPISGHRSVSWYQQTPGQGLQFLFEYFSETQRNKGNFPGRFSGRQFSNSRSEMNVSTLELGDSALYLCASSSIGTANTGELFFGEGSRLTVL.

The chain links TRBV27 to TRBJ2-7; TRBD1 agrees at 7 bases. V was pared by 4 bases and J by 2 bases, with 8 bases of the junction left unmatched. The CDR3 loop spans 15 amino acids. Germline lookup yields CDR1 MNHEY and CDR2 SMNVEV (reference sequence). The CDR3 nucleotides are TGTGCCAGCAGTTCGATCACAGGGGAAACCTACGAGCAGTACTTC. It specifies CASSSITGETYEQYF.

The chain's CDR3 is CSAREGFLSQPQHF. The DNA of the CDR3 is TGCAGTGCTAGAGAGGGGTTCCTTAGCCAGCCCCAGCATTTT. The chain links TRBV20-1 to TRBJ1-5; no firm D call. Germline CDR1 is DFQATT and CDR2 is SNEGSKA (reference sequence). The CDR3 is 14 residues long. Trimming stripped 0 bases from V and 7 bases from J, with 13 bases between.

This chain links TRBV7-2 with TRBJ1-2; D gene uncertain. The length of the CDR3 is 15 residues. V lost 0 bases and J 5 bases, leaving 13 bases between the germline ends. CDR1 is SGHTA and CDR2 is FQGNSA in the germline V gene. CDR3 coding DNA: TGTGCCAGCAGCTTAGCGGAACCGAGGAATTATGGCTACACCTTC. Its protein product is CASSLAEPRNYGYTF.

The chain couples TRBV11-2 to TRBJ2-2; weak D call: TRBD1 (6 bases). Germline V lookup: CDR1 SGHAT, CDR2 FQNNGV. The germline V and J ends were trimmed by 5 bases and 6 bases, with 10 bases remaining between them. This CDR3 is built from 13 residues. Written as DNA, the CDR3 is TGTGCCAGCAGCCTACAGGGCCCCGGGGAGCTGTTTTTT. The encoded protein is CASSLQGPGELFF.

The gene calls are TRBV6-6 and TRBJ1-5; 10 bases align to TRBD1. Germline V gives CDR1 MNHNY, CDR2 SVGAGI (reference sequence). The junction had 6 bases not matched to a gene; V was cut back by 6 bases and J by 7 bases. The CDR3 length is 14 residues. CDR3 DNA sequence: TGTGCCAGCAGGACAGGGGGCGGGGGACAGCCCCAGCATTTT. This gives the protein CASRTGGGGQPQHF.

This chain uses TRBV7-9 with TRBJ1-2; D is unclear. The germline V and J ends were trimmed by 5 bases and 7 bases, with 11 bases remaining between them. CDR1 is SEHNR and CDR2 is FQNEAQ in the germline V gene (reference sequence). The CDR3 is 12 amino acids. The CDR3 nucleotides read TGTGCCAGCAGCGACAACCCGATTGGCTACACCTTC. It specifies CASSDNPIGYTF.

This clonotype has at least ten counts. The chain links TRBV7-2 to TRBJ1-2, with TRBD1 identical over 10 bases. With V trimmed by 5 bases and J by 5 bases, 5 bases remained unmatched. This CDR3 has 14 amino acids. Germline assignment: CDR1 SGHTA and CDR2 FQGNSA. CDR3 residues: CASSPQGQGYGYTF. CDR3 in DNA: TGTGCCAGCAGCCCCCAGGGACAGGGGTATGGCTACACCTTC.

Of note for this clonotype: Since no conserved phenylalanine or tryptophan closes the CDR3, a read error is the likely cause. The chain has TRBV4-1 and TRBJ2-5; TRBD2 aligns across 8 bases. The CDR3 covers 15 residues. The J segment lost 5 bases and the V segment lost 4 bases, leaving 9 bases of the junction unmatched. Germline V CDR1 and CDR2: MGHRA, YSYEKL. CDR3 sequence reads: CASSRSGLAPETQYY. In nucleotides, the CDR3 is TGCGCCAGCAGCCGGAGTGGACTAGCTCCCGAGACCCAGTACTAC.

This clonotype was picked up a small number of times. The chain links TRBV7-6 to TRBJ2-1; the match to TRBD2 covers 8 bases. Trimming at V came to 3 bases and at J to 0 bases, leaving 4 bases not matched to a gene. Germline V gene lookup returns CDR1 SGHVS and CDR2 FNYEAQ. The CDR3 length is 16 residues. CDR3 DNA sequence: TGTGCCAGCAGCTTCGGGGGGGCGGTCTCCTACAATGAGCAGTTCTTC. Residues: CASSFGGAVSYNEQFF.

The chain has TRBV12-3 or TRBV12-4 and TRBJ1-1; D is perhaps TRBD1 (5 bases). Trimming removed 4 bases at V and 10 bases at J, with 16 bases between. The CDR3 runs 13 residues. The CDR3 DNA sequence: TGTGCCAGCAGTTGGTTCGGGGGAATCGGAGCTTTCTTT. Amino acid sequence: CASSWFGGIGAFF.

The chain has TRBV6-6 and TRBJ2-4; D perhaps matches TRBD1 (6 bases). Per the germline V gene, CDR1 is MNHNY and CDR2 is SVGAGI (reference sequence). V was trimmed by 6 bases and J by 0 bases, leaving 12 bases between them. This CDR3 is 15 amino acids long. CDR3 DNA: TGTGCCAGCAGCACAGGGTCGGCAGCCAAAAACATTCAGTACTTC. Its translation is CASSTGSAAKNIQYF.

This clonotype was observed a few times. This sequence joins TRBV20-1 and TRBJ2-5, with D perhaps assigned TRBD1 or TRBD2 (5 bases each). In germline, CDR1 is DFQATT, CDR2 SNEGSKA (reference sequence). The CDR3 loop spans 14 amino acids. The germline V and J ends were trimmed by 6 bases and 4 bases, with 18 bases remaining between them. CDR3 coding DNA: TGCAGTGCCCGAACCTTTTTGAGGGGAGAGACCCAGTACTTC. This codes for CSARTFLRGETQYF.

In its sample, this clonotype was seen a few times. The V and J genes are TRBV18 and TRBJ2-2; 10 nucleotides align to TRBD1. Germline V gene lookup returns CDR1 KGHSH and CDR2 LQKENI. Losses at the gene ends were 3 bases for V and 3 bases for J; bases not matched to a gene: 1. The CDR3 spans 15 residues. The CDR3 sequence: CASSPDRGDTGELFF. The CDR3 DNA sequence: TGTGCCAGCTCACCGGACAGGGGGGACACCGGGGAGCTGTTTTTT. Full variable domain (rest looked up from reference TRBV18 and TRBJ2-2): NAGVMQNPRHLVRRRGQEARLRCSPMKGHSHVYWYRQLPEEGLKFMVYLQKENIIDESGMPKERFSAEFPKEGPSILRIQQVVRGDSAAYFCASSPDRGDTGELFFGEGSRLTVL.

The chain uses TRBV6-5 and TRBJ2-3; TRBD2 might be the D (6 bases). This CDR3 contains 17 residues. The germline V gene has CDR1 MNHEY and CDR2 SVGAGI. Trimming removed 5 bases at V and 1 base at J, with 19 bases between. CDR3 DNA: TGTGCCAGCAGTGCGGGGTACGTCTGGGGACGCACAGATACGCAGTATTTT. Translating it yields CASSAGYVWGRTDTQYF.

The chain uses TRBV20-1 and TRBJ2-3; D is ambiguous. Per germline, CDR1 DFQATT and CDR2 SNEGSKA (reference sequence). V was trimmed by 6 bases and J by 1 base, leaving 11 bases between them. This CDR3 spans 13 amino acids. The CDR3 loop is CSAEAPGTDTQYF. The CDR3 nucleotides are TGCAGTGCAGAGGCCCCGGGCACAGATACGCAGTATTTT.

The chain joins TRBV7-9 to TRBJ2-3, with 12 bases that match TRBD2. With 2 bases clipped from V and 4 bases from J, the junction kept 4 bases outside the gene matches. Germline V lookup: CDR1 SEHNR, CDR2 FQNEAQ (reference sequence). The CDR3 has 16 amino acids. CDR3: CASSLPGLAGPDTQYF. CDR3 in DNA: TGTGCCAGCAGCTTACCAGGACTAGCGGGACCAGATACGCAGTATTTT.

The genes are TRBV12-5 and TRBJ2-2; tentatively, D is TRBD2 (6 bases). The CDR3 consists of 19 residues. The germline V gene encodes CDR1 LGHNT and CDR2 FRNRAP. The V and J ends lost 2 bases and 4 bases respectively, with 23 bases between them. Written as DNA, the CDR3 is TGTGCTAGTGGTTTGATGGGACTCCTCTCACCTTCAGGCACCGGGGAGCTGTTTTTT. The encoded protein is CASGLMGLLSPSGTGELFF.